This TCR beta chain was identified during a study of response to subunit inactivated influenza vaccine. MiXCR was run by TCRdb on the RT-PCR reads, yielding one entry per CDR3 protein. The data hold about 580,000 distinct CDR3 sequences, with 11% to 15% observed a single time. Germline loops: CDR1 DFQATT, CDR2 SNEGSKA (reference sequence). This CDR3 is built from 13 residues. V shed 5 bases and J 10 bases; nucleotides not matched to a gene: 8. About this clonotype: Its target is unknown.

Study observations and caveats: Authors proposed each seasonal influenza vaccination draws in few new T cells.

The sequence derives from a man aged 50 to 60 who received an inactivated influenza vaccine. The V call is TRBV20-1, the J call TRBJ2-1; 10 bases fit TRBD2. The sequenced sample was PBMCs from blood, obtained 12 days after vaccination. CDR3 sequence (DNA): TGCAGTGCTTTAGCGGGAGGAAGGGGGGAGCAGTTCTTC. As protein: CSALAGGRGEQFF.